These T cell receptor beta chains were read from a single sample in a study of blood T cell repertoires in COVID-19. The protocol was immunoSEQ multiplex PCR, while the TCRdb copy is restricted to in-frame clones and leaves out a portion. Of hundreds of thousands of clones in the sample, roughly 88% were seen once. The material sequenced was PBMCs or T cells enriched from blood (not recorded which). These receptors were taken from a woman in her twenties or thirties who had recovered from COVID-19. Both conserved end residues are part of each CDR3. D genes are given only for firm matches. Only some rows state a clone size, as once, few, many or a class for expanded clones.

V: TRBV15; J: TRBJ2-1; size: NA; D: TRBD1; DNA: TGTGCCACCAGCTCTCGACAGGGGGGGAGTGAGCAGTTCTTC; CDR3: CATSSRQGGSEQFF
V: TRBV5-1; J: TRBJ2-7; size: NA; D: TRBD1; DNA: TGCGCCAGCAGCTTGGTAATCACAGGGGGCAACGAGCAGTACTTC; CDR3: CASSLVITGGNEQYF
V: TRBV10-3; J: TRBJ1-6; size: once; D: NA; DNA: TGTGCCATTAGCGACAAACTGGCCTGGGAATCACCCCTCCACTTT; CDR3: CAISDKLAWESPLHF
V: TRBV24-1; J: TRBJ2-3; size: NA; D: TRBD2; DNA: TGTGCCACCAGTGGGACTAGCGGGAAAAATACGCAGTATTTT; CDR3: CATSGTSGKNTQYF
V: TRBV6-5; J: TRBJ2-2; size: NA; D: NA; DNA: TGTGCCAGCAGTTTGGACAACGCGAACACCGGGGAGCTGTTTTTT; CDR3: CASSLDNANTGELFF
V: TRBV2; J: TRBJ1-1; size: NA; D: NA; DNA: TGTGCCAGCAGTGAAGCGGGCCTGGAGGGGACTGAAGCTTTCTTT; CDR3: CASSEAGLEGTEAFF
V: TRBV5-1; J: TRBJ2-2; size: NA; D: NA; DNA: TGCGCCAGCAGCTTCGACGACTCGGGTCCAGTGAACGGGGAGCTGTTTTTT; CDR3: CASSFDDSGPVNGELFF
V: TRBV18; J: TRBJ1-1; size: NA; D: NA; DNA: TGTGCCAGCTCACCAGCCGCACTAGAAGCTTTCTTT; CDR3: CASSPAALEAFF
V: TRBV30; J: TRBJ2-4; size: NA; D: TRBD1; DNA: TGTGCCTGGAGTGTTCCTATATTCGACAGGGAAGCCAAAAACATTCAGTACTTC; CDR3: CAWSVPIFDREAKNIQYF
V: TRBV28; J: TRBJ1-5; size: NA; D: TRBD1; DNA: TGTGCCAGTTTAACAGGGGGCGCAGGTCAGCCCCAGCATTTT; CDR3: CASLTGGAGQPQHF
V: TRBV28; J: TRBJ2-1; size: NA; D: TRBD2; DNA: TGTGCCAGCAGTCGTCCCGGGACTAGCGGGACCTCTGTAAGGGGCGAGCAGTTCTTC; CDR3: CASSRPGTSGTSVRGEQFF
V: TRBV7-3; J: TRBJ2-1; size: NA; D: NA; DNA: TGTGCCAGCAGCTTGGACTCCGGCTCCTACAATGAGCAGTTCTTC; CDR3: CASSLDSGSYNEQFF
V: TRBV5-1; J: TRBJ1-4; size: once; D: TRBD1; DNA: TGCGCCAGCAGCTTGGTAGGGACAGGGGTTGAAAAACTGTTTTTT; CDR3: CASSLVGTGVEKLFF
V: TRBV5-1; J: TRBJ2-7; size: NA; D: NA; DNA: TGCGCCAGCAGCTCGGGGTTGAACTACGAGCAGTACTTC; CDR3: CASSSGLNYEQYF
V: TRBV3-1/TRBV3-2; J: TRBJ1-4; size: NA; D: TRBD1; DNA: TGTGCCAGCAGCCATCAGGGGGCAGGGGAAAAACTGTTTTTT; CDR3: CASSHQGAGEKLFF
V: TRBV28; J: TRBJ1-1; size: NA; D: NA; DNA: TGTGCCAGCACAAGGATTCGGGGGAACACTGAAGCTTTCTTT; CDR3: CASTRIRGNTEAFF
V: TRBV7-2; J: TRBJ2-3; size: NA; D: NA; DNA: TGTGCCAGCAGCCCCCAGGCCCCAGGCACAGATACGCAGTATTTT; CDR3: CASSPQAPGTDTQYF
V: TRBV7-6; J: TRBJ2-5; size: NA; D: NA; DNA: TGTGCCAGCAGCTTAGTTAAGAAGGGAGCGGCCAGGGAGACCCAGTACTTC; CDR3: CASSLVKKGAARETQYF
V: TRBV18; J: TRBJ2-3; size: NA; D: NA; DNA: TGTGCCAGCTCACCCCTATCGGGGTCAGATACGCAGTATTTT; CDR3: CASSPLSGSDTQYF
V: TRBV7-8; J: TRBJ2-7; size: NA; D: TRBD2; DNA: TGTGCCAGCAGCACCCGACCCCCCGGGGGGGAGCAGTACTTC; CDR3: CASSTRPPGGEQYF
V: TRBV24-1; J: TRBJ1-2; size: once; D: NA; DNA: TGTGCCACCAGTGATTGGGAGGGATCTCATGGCTACACCTTC; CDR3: CATSDWEGSHGYTF
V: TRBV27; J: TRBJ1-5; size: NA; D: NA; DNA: TGTGCCAGCAGCTTAATTGGGGGAGGCGGCAATCAGCCCCAGCATTTT; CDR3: CASSLIGGGGNQPQHF
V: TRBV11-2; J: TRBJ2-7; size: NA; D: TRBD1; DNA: TGTGCCAGCCGCGATAGGACAGGGTCTTACGAGCAGTACTTC; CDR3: CASRDRTGSYEQYF
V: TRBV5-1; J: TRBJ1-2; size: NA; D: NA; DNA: TGCGCCAGCAGCTTTGGAAGGGGAGGTAACTATGGCTACACCTTC; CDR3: CASSFGRGGNYGYTF
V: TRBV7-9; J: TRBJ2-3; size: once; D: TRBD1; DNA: TGTGCCAGCAATGGACAGGCCCTTAGCACAGATACGCAGTATTTT; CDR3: CASNGQALSTDTQYF
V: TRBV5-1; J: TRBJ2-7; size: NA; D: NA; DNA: TGCGCCAGCAGCCCGTGGGGCCAGGGATTGGACGAGCAGTACTTC; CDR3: CASSPWGQGLDEQYF
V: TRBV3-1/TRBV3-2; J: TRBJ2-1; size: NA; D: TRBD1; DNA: TGTGCCAGCAGCCAAGGTATCCCGGACAGGGACAAATTTAGCTCCTACAATGAGCAGTTCTTC; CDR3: CASSQGIPDRDKFSSYNEQFF
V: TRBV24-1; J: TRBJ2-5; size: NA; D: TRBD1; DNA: TGTGCCACCAGTGACCGTACAGGGGGATTCGGACGGGAGACCCAGTACTTC; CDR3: CATSDRTGGFGRETQYF
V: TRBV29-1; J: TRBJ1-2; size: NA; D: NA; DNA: TGCAGCGTCGACCCGGGACACGGGAAGGGTAAGGATGGCTACACCTTC; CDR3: CSVDPGHGKGKDGYTF
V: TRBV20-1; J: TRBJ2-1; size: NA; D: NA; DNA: TGCAGTGCTAGTAAGCGGCTTAGCAATGAGCAGTTCTTC; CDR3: CSASKRLSNEQFF
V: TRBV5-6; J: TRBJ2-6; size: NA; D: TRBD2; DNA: TGTGCCACAGCGGGAGGGGTGTCTGGGGCCAACGTCCTGACTTTC; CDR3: CATAGGVSGANVLTF
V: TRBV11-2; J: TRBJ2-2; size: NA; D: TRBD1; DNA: TGTGCCAGCAGCTTAGGACAGGGGGCCAACACCGGGGAGCTGTTTTTT; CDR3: CASSLGQGANTGELFF
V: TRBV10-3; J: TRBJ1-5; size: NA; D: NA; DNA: TGTGCCATCCCCCCTCTCCGACAGCCCCGGCATTTT; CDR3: CAIPPLRQPRHF
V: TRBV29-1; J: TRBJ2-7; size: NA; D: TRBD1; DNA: TGCAGCGTGTGGTCGAGGACAGGGGGGAACGAGCAGTACTTC; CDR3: CSVWSRTGGNEQYF
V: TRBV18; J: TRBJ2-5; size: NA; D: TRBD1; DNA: TGTGCCAGCTCACCATTAGACAGGGGAGAGACCCAGTACTTC; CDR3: CASSPLDRGETQYF
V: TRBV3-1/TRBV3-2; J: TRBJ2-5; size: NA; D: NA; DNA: TGTGCCAGCTCTTCGCGGGAAGAGACCCAGTACTTC; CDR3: CASSSREETQYF
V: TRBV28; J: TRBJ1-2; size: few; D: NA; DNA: TGTGCCAGCAGTTCCCCGGGGGATGGCTACACCTTC; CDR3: CASSSPGDGYTF
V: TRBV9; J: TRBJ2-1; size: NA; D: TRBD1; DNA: TGTGCCAGCAGCAAGGACAGGGGGCTTTACAATGAGCAGTTCTTC; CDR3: CASSKDRGLYNEQFF
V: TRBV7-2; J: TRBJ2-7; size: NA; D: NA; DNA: TGTGCCAGCAGCTTAGAGGCGAACAGAATCTACGAGCAGTACTTC; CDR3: CASSLEANRIYEQYF
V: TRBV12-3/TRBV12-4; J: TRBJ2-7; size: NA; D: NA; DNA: TGTGCCAGCAGTTCGGACTCTCGCCGCGAGCAGTACTTC; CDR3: CASSSDSRREQYF
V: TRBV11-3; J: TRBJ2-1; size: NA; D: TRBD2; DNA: TGTGCCAGCAGCGCCGGGACTAGTTACAATGAGCAGTTCTTC; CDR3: CASSAGTSYNEQFF
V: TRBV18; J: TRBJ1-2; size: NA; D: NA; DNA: TGTGCCAGCTCACTTAACCTCCCGGACAGAGATGGCTACACCTTC; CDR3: CASSLNLPDRDGYTF
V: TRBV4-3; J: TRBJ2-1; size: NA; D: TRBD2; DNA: TGCGCCAGCAGCCAAGCTAGGCTAGCGGGAGCCTACAATGAGCAGTTCTTC; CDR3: CASSQARLAGAYNEQFF
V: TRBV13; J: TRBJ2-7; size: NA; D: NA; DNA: TGTGCCAGCAGCTCTCCGTGGGCCCCCTACGAGCAGTACTTC; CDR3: CASSSPWAPYEQYF
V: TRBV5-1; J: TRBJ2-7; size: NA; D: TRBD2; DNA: TGCGCCAGCAGGCTGGGACTAGCGGGACTGGGGTCCTACGAGCAGTACTTC; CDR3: CASRLGLAGLGSYEQYF
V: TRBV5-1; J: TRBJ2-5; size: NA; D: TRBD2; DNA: TGCGCCAGCAGCCGGGGGGGCCGAGAAGAGACCCAGTACTTC; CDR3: CASSRGGREETQYF
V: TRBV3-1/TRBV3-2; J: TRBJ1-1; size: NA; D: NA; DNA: TGTGCCAGCAGCCAAGATCTGAAGACAGCGAACACTGAAGCTTTCTTT; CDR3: CASSQDLKTANTEAFF
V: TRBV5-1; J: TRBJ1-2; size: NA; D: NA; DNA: TGCGCCAGCAGCGCCTCGGGGGGACCTCTTAAGGGCTACACCTTC; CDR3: CASSASGGPLKGYTF
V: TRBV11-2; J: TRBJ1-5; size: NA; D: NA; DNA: TGTGCCAGCAGCTTAGGACGGGGTAGCAATCAGCCCCAGCATTTT; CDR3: CASSLGRGSNQPQHF
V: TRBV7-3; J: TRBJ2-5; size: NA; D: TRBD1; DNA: TGTGCCAGCAGCTTAACAGGGGGCGCTGGGATGTCGACCCAGTACTTC; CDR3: CASSLTGGAGMSTQYF
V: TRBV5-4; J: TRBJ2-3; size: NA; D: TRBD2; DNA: TGTGCCAGCAGCTCCTTTACACTAGCGGGGGTCGGGGATACGCAGTATTTT; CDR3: CASSSFTLAGVGDTQYF
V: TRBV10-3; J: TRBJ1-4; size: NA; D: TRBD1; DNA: TGTGCCATCAGTGTTGGGACAGGGGTCAGCGAAAAACTGTTTTTT; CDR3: CAISVGTGVSEKLFF
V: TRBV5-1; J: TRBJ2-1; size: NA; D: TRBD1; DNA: TGCGCCACCAAACCGGGACAGGACTACAATGAGCAGTTCTTC; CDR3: CATKPGQDYNEQFF
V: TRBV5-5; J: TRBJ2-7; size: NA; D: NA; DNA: TGTGCCAGCAGCTACACGACCTACGAGCAGTACTTC; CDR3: CASSYTTYEQYF
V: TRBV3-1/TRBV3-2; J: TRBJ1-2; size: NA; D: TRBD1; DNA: TGTGCCAGCAGCCAAGCAACAGGGGTGTATGGCTACACCTTC; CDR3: CASSQATGVYGYTF
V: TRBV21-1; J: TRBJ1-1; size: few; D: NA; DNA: TGTGCCTGCCCTGAAAGCCCCAGGGATGTCTTT; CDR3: CACPESPRDVF